A single T cell receptor beta chain is shown here with its context. The entry originates in a study of Graves' ophthalmopathy and Graves' hyperthyroidism. The study amplified TCR beta CDR3 regions using RNA transcripts. The library came from an HTBI-primed first-round RT-PCR and a second-round multiplex PCR. Each CDR3 protein is one row after TCRdb ran MiXCR on the multiplex PCR reads. In the table there are almost 750,000 distinct CDR3 sequences, approximately 40% of which are singletons. The ends were cut back, 6 bases at V and 4 bases at J, with 12 bases in the middle. The CDR3 has 13 amino acids. The germline CDR1 and CDR2 sequences are MGHDK and SYGVNS.

Sequenced input: peripheral blood. This TCR came from an adult man with Graves' ophthalmopathy. The chain employs TRBV25-1 and TRBJ1-1; a possible D gene is TRBD1 (5 bases). Here the CDR3 DNA reads TGTGCCAGCAGGTTGGGGGGAAGCACTGAAGCTTTCTTT. It specifies CASRLGGSTEAFF.